One sample yielded the 7 T cell receptor beta chains listed below, sequenced in a study of cytomegalovirus exposure and HLA in healthy donors. PCR involved 60 Vbeta and 13 Jbeta primers. Profiled with immunoSEQ multiplex PCR; TCRdb holds only in-frame clones, not every one. Here the sample spans a few hundred thousand clones, approximately 90% being singletons. The sample consisted of PBMCs. These TCRs come from a woman aged 18-29 years in good health and CMV-seronegative.

The chain is built from TRBV11-2 and TRBJ1-1; TRBD1 agrees at 7 bases. The CDR3 has 16 amino acids. Trimming took 2 bases from V and 0 from J; bases not matched to a gene: 6. CDR1 is SGHAT, CDR2 FQNNGV, per germline. CDR3 bases: TGTGCCAGCAGCTTATTAGGGGACAGACTGAACACTGAAGCTTTCTTT. This codes for CASSLLGDRLNTEAFF.

The chain combines TRBV5-6 with TRBJ2-3, with D unclear. Germline CDR1 reads SGHDT; CDR2 reads YYEEEE. V lost 4 bases and J lost 0, with 6 bases in between. The CDR3 contains 13 residues. The CDR3 reads CASSTPSTDTQYF. Written as DNA, the CDR3 is TGTGCCAGCAGCACTCCTAGCACAGATACGCAGTATTTT.

The rearrangement joins TRBV10-3 to TRBJ2-3; 9 bases line up with TRBD2. Trimming removed 6 bases from V and 5 bases from J; junction bases left unmatched: 9. The CDR3 is 15 residues long. Germline-derived CDR1 and CDR2 are ENHRY and SYGVKD. CDR3: CAIRTSERGVDTQYF. CDR3 DNA: TGTGCCATCAGGACCTCGGAGCGGGGGGTAGATACGCAGTATTTT.

The chain couples TRBV11-2 to TRBJ2-1; 12 positions match TRBD2. V lost 5 bases and J lost 4; bases outside the gene matches: 15. The CDR3 runs to 19 residues. In germline, CDR1 is SGHAT, CDR2 FQNNGV. The DNA for the CDR3 is TGTGCCAGCAGCCCGACTAGCGGGGGACACCCTTCGGGGTACAATGAGCAGTTCTTC. Translating it yields CASSPTSGGHPSGYNEQFF.

This chain's CDR3 is CSAFYGNTIYF. In DNA form, the CDR3 reads TGCAGTGCTTTTTATGGAAACACCATATATTTT. J is TRBJ1-3 and V is TRBV20-1; D call uncertain. The V end lost 5 bases, the J end lost 3 bases, and 5 bases lay between the germline ends. The CDR3 runs 11 residues. In germline, CDR1 is DFQATT, CDR2 SNEGSKA (reference sequence).

V is TRBV6-5 and J is TRBJ2-7; TRBD2 matches at 11 bases. V lost 5 bases and J lost 12; bases outside the gene matches: 9. Germline loops: CDR1 MNHEY, CDR2 SVGAGI. The CDR3 length is 13 residues. The DNA for the CDR3 is TGTGCCAGCAGTAGGCTAGCGGGGGGTTTGCTGTACTTC. This encodes CASSRLAGGLLYF.

The CDR3 region has the DNA TGTGCCAGCAGCTTGACTAGCGGGGGCCCAAGGGGAGAGACCCAGTACTTC. It yields the protein CASSLTSGGPRGETQYF. The rearrangement joins TRBV5-6 to TRBJ2-5; 11 nucleotides agree with TRBD2. With V trimmed by 1 base and J by 4 bases, 9 bases remained unmatched. The CDR3 totals 17 residues. Germline values: CDR1 SGHDT, CDR2 YYEEEE.